A selection of T cell receptor beta chains follows, all from one sample in a study of blood T cell repertoires in COVID-19. Sequencing was performed with immunoSEQ multiplex PCR; in TCRdb, only in-frame clones are kept and a portion is missing. The sample carries about 140,000 clones, 75% to 85% recorded once. Sequenced sample: peripheral blood. The origin of the receptors is a man aged 60-69 years with active or convalescent COVID-19. CDR3s include the opening cysteine and the closing phenylalanine or tryptophan. D genes are given only for firm matches. Clone size is given for some rows only: seen once, a few or many times, or a class if the clone is expanded.

clone size	V gene	CDR3 length	J gene	D gene	CDR3 DNA	CDR3 protein
-	TRBV5-4	13	TRBJ1-1	-	TGTGCCAGCAGCTTGTCCCAGAACACTGAAGCTTTCTTT	CASSLSQNTEAFF
-	TRBV14	16	TRBJ1-2	-	TGTGCCAGCAGCCAAGACAGGCTCCCCGCCGTCTATGGCTACACCTTC	CASSQDRLPAVYGYTF
-	TRBV13	16	TRBJ2-5	-	TGTGCCAGCAGCTCAGGGGCCGATGCGGGGGAAGAGACCCAGTACTTC	CASSSGADAGEETQYF
-	TRBV11-3	13	TRBJ2-7	-	TGTGCCAGCAGCTTTTCGGGAAAGGACGAGCAGTACTTC	CASSFSGKDEQYF
once	TRBV15	16	TRBJ2-1	TRBD2	TGTGCCACCAGCGGAGGGACTAGCGGATACTACAATGAGCAGTTCTTC	CATSGGTSGYYNEQFF
-	TRBV19	11	TRBJ2-1	-	TGTGCCAGCTCCCAGGGCTATGAGCAGTTCTTC	CASSQGYEQFF
-	TRBV5-1	14	TRBJ2-3	TRBD2	TGCGCCAGCTCTGGACTAGCGGGGGAAGATACGCAGTATTTT	CASSGLAGEDTQYF
-	TRBV7-2	13	TRBJ1-2	-	TGTGCCAGCAGCTCGACAGGATTTTATGGCTACACCTTC	CASSSTGFYGYTF
few	TRBV5-1	14	TRBJ1-1	-	TGCGCCAGCAGCTTTGATATAGCGAACACTGAAGCTTTCTTT	CASSFDIANTEAFF
-	TRBV29-1	14	TRBJ2-5	-	TGCAGCGTCCGGGTAGCGCGCAACCAAGAGACCCAGTACTTC	CSVRVARNQETQYF
-	TRBV29-1	15	TRBJ1-3	TRBD1	TGCAGCGTTGGAACCGGGACAGCGAATGGAAACACCATATATTTT	CSVGTGTANGNTIYF
-	TRBV19	15	TRBJ2-7	TRBD1	TGTGCCAGTAGTATTACCGGGACAGACCACTACGAGCAGTACTTC	CASSITGTDHYEQYF
-	TRBV6-5	13	TRBJ2-5	-	TGTGCCAGCATTCTCGACAGAGCGGAGACCCAGTACTTC	CASILDRAETQYF
-	TRBV5-1	15	TRBJ1-4	TRBD1	TGCGCCAGCAGCAATGGACAGGGAGCTAATGAAAAACTGTTTTTT	CASSNGQGANEKLFF
once	TRBV27	16	TRBJ1-1	TRBD1	TGTGCCAGCAGGCCTCTTGCCGGGACAGGCCTCCCTGGCGCTTTCTTT	CASRPLAGTGLPGAFF
-	TRBV7-2	13	TRBJ1-1	-	TGTGCCAGCAGTAACAGGGTTGACACTGAAGCTTTCTTT	CASSNRVDTEAFF
-	TRBV9	16	TRBJ2-5	-	TGTGCCAGCAGCGAGGGACTCCTGGGTTATCAAGAGACCCAGTACTTC	CASSEGLLGYQETQYF
few	TRBV10-1	13	TRBJ1-2	-	TGCGCCAGCAGTGAGTCCTCCAGGGGTGGCTACACCTTC	CASSESSRGGYTF
-	TRBV20-1	13	TRBJ1-2	-	TGCAGTGCTAGTGTGGGCGGGACCTATGGCTACACCTTC	CSASVGGTYGYTF
-	TRBV4-3	14	TRBJ2-1	-	TGCGCCAGCAGCCAAGACTACTTATACAATGAGCAGTTCTTC	CASSQDYLYNEQFF
-	TRBV9	13	TRBJ1-2	-	TGTGCCAGCAGCGCAACAGTGAACTATGGCTACACCTTC	CASSATVNYGYTF
-	TRBV4-3	18	TRBJ2-1	TRBD2	TGCGCCAGCAGCCAAGACCCCTCCGGGGGGGGATCCTACAATGAGCAGTTCTTC	CASSQDPSGGGSYNEQFF
-	TRBV4-1	12	TRBJ2-4	-	TGCGCCAGCAGCCAAGACGGAAACATTCAGTACTTC	CASSQDGNIQYF
-	TRBV7-8	14	TRBJ2-1	TRBD2	TGTGCCAGCAGCCCTAGGACTAGTTTTGCTGAGCAGTTCTTC	CASSPRTSFAEQFF
-	TRBV18	14	TRBJ1-2	-	TGTGCCAGCTCTCCGTCAAGGTCAGGGGATGGCTACACCTTC	CASSPSRSGDGYTF
-	TRBV18	14	TRBJ1-2	-	TGTGCCAGCTCACCTGGATTACAGGGATCTGGCTACACCTTC	CASSPGLQGSGYTF
-	TRBV2	14	TRBJ2-3	-	TGTGCCAGCAGTGTACGGCAGGGAAGAGATACGCAGTATTTT	CASSVRQGRDTQYF
once	TRBV10-1	17	TRBJ2-1	TRBD1	TGCGCCAGCAGTGAGTCCCCCGGACAGGGCCAATACAATGAGCAGTTCTTC	CASSESPGQGQYNEQFF
-	TRBV11-3	13	TRBJ1-2	TRBD1	TGTGCCAGCAGCCTAGACAGGGGCTATGGCTACACCTTC	CASSLDRGYGYTF
-	TRBV4-1	14	TRBJ2-1	-	TGCGCCAGCAGCCACACCGGGACTCCGGGAGAGCAGTTCTTC	CASSHTGTPGEQFF
-	TRBV20-1	12	TRBJ1-5	-	TGCAGTGCTAGTCCTTTCGATCAGCCCCAGCATTTT	CSASPFDQPQHF
-	TRBV10-1	14	TRBJ2-4	-	TGCGCCAGCAGTGAGATCGGTCAGGCAGACATTCAGTACTTC	CASSEIGQADIQYF
-	TRBV6-5	14	TRBJ1-1	TRBD1	TGTGCCAGCAGCCAGGACAGGGAGGTAACTGAAGCTTTCTTT	CASSQDREVTEAFF
-	TRBV4-1	16	TRBJ1-3	-	TGCGCCAGCAGCCTCACAGGGCTGGAGAACGGAAACACCATATATTTT	CASSLTGLENGNTIYF
-	TRBV12-3/TRBV12-4	13	TRBJ2-7	-	TGTGCCAGCAGTTTGACAGGCCTCTACGAGCAGTACTTC	CASSLTGLYEQYF
-	TRBV9	15	TRBJ2-1	TRBD2	TGTGCCAGCAGCGTCTCCGGGACTATCGAAAATGAGCAGTTCTTC	CASSVSGTIENEQFF
-	TRBV30	13	TRBJ1-2	-	TGTGCCTGGAGTGTACTCTACAGCCAGGGCTACACCTTC	CAWSVLYSQGYTF
-	TRBV6-1	14	TRBJ2-7	-	TGTGCCAGCAGTGAACCCCCCCCTCCCTACGAGCAGTACTTC	CASSEPPPPYEQYF
-	TRBV4-1	17	TRBJ2-1	-	TGCGCCAGCAGCCAAGTCGTGGCACCTAGCTCCTACAATGAGCAGTTCTTC	CASSQVVAPSSYNEQFF
-	TRBV18	16	TRBJ1-2	-	TGTGCCAGCTCACCAAGCACTGGACATACCAACTATGGCTACACCTTC	CASSPSTGHTNYGYTF
-	TRBV5-1	14	TRBJ1-4	-	TGCGCCAGCAGCTTGGTGGGGGGGAATGAAAAACTGTTTTTT	CASSLVGGNEKLFF
-	TRBV27	17	TRBJ1-2	-	TGTGCCAGCAGCCTCCGGGGGGGGACGCCCTCTTACTATGGCTACACCTTC	CASSLRGGTPSYYGYTF
-	TRBV27	14	TRBJ1-5	TRBD1	TGTGCCAGCAGTTTCGACAGGGATGCTCAGCCCCAGCATTTT	CASSFDRDAQPQHF
-	TRBV29-1	15	TRBJ2-6	TRBD2	TGCAGCGTAAGCGGGGCAGGCTCTGGGGCCAACGTCCTGACTTTC	CSVSGAGSGANVLTF
-	TRBV4-3	18	TRBJ1-4	TRBD1	TGCGCCAGCAGCCAAGATGGGCCGCCGGGACAGGTATATGAAAAACTGTTTTTT	CASSQDGPPGQVYEKLFF